This paragraph reports one T cell receptor (beta chain). The antigen remains unidentified. Generated by immunoSEQ multiplex PCR, the TCRdb table keeps only in-frame clones and is missing some. Among more than 45,000 clones listed, around 70% were seen once. These data are taken from a study of STAT5B mutations in CD4+ large granular lymphocyte leukemia. In germline, CDR1 is SEHNR, CDR2 FQNEAQ (reference sequence). The V and J ends lost 1 base and 5 bases respectively, with 3 bases between them. This CDR3 spans 12 amino acids. Study-wide results and caveats: Without putative leukemic clones, patient CD4-sorted repertoires remained more clonal than healthy CD4+ repertoires.

This TCR derives from a human donor in good health. J is TRBJ1-5 and V is TRBV7-9, with no clear D. Sequencing was carried out using CD4+ T cells from blood buffy coats. Here the CDR3 DNA reads TGTGCCAGCAGCTTAGGTTATCAGCCCCAGCATTTT. Its translation: CASSLGYQPQHF.